The 26 T cell receptor beta chains in this list originate from one sample, sequenced in a study of CD8+CD57+ T cells in acquired aplastic anemia (dated by TCRdb to 2016 to 2018). The patients picked for sequencing were ones in whom flow cytometry had shown an expansion of CD8+CD57+ cells. TCRdb lists the instrument as Illumina HiSeq 2000. Profiling of TCR beta VDJ combinations and CDR3 sequences used genomic DNA as the template. The public reads were quality trimmed at Q25 with fastp and then assembled into clones with MiXCR by TCRdb, keeping productive beta chains. Records with the same CDR3 protein are collapsed into one entry carrying the most frequent genes and DNA. Counted in this sample were under 200,000 distinct CDR3 sequences; 45% to 50% of them appeared once. The top ten constitute roughly 29% of the sample. The sample consisted of sorted CD4+, CD8+, or CD8+CD57+ T cells (not recorded which) from PBMCs. The origin of the receptors is a human donor with aplastic anemia.

The table lists this clonotype with a few counts. V is TRBV10-3 and J is TRBJ2-3, with 7 nucleotides matching TRBD1. Germline CDR1 and CDR2: ENHRY and SYGVKD. The ends lost 4 bases at V and 2 bases at J; junction bases unmatched: 3. The CDR3 totals 14 residues. The CDR3 DNA reads as TGTGCCATCAGTGGGGACAGCGCCACAGATACGCAGTATTTT. Protein: CAISGDSATDTQYF.

At least ten counts were recorded for this clonotype. The chain couples TRBV24-1 to TRBJ1-2; the match to TRBD1 covers 7 bases. The CDR3 consists of 15 residues. Germline V gene data show CDR1 as KGHDR and CDR2 as SFDVKD. The ends lost 4 bases at V and 4 bases at J; junction bases unmatched: 8. CDR3 bases: TGTGCCACCAGTGACCCACGGACAGGACCCTATGGCTACACCTTC. This codes for CATSDPRTGPYGYTF.

This chain connects TRBV19 to TRBJ2-1; 9 nucleotides line up with TRBD2. Germline loops: CDR1 LNHDA, CDR2 SQIVND (reference sequence). This CDR3 comprises 14 residues. The V segment lost 4 bases and the J segment 2 bases; nucleotides outside the gene matches: 0. The CDR3 nucleotides read TGTGCCAGTAGTAAGCGGGAGGCCTACAATGAGCAGTTCTTC. Protein: CASSKREAYNEQFF. The full variable domain, completed using reference TRBV19 and TRBJ2-1, is DGGITQSPKYLFRKEGQNVTLSCEQNLNHDAMYWYRQDPGQGLRLIYYSQIVNDFQKGDIAEGYSVSREKKESFPLTVTSAQKNPTAFYLCASSKREAYNEQFFGPGTRLTVL.

This sequence joins TRBV27 and TRBJ1-1; D unresolved. CDR1 MNHEY and CDR2 SMNVEV come from the germline V gene (reference sequence). CDR3 length: 14 amino acids. V lost 1 base, J lost 1 base, and 7 bases lay in between. The CDR3 spells CASSLFRSNTEAFF. Written as DNA, the CDR3 is TGTGCCAGCAGTTTATTTCGCTCGAACACTGAAGCTTTCTTT.

This clonotype was counted only a few times. The genes are TRBV11-2 and TRBJ1-4; TRBD1 matches at 8 bases. V dropped 1 base and J dropped 0; count of bases not matched to a gene: 10. This CDR3 has 19 residues. Germline V gives CDR1 SGHAT, CDR2 FQNNGV. The CDR3 DNA is TGTGCCAGCAGCTTAGTCGGGACAGGATCTGATGCAACTAATGAAAAACTGTTTTTT. Protein: CASSLVGTGSDATNEKLFF. The whole variable domain, remainder taken from reference TRBV11-2 and TRBJ1-4, is EAGVAQSPRYKIIEKRQSVAFWCNPISGHATLYWYQQILGQGPKLLIQFQNNGVVDDSQLPKDRFSAERLKGVDSTLKIQPAKLEDSAVYLCASSLVGTGSDATNEKLFFGSGTQLSVL.

The gene calls are TRBV15 and TRBJ1-1; D not certain. Germline values: CDR1 LNHNV, CDR2 YYDKDF (reference sequence). Trimming pared 1 base from V and 3 bases from J, leaving 9 bases between. The CDR3 runs to 14 residues. As DNA, the CDR3 is TGTGCCACCAGCAGAGTTTCTCGGGACACTGAAGCTTTCTTT. Translated, it gives CATSRVSRDTEAFF.

V usage is TRBV12-3 or TRBV12-4 and J usage is TRBJ2-1; weak D call: TRBD2 (5 bases). CDR3 length: 15 residues. Trimming pared 2 bases from V and 4 bases from J, leaving 12 bases between. CDR3 protein: CASSLRGPLYNEQFF. CDR3 DNA: TGTGCCAGCAGTTTAAGAGGGCCATTGTACAATGAGCAGTTCTTC.

A single count supports this clonotype. V and J are TRBV7-9 and TRBJ2-7, with D possibly TRBD2 on 5 matching bases. Trimming shortened V by 6 bases and J by 2 bases, and 11 bases separated the two germline ends. CDR1 is SEHNR and CDR2 is FQNEAQ in the germline V gene (reference sequence). The CDR3 is 13 residues long. The CDR3 DNA sequence: TGTGCCAGCAGGGACGGGATCACCTACGAGCAGTACTTC. This encodes CASRDGITYEQYF.

This clonotype was detected many times. This chain uses TRBV15 with TRBJ1-2, with unresolved D. Per germline, CDR1 LNHNV and CDR2 YYDKDF (reference sequence). This CDR3 region has 11 residues. Trimming pared 9 bases from V and 3 bases from J, leaving 8 bases between. CDR3 in DNA: TGTGCCACGCAAGAATACTATGGCTACACCTTC. Translating gives CATQEYYGYTF.

In its sample, this clonotype was seen many times. The chain recombines TRBV15 with TRBJ2-6; TRBD1 matches at 7 bases. Trimming took 3 bases from V and 4 from J; bases not matched to a gene: 6. Germline V gives CDR1 LNHNV, CDR2 YYDKDF (reference sequence). This CDR3 region has 16 residues. The CDR3 DNA follows: TGTGCCACCAGCAGGGACAGGTGGGGCGGGGCCAACGTCCTGACTTTC. Translated, it gives CATSRDRWGGANVLTF.

The CDR3 reads CATSDSGLADKSPHEQYF. The CDR3 nucleotides read TGTGCCACCAGTGACTCCGGACTAGCGGATAAGAGCCCCCACGAGCAGTACTTC. The V gene is TRBV24-1, the J gene TRBJ2-7; 10 bases are shared with TRBD2. The germline gives CDR1 KGHDR, CDR2 SFDVKD. CDR3 size: 18 residues. V was pared by 4 bases and J by 5 bases, with 16 bases of the junction left unmatched.

The sample holds many counts of this clonotype. The rearrangement links TRBV20-1 to TRBJ1-1, with no clear D. The V end was cut by 1 base, the J end by 3 bases, with 12 bases between. CDR3 size: 14 residues. CDR1 and CDR2 (germline): DFQATT, SNEGSKA (reference sequence). The CDR3 loop reads CSARGGSGDTEAFF. CDR3 DNA sequence: TGCAGTGCTAGAGGAGGCAGCGGGGACACTGAAGCTTTCTTT.

The chain couples TRBV7-2 to TRBJ2-2, with D tentatively TRBD1 or TRBD2 (5 bases each). Germline loops: CDR1 SGHTA, CDR2 FQGNSA. V was pared by 7 bases and J by 4 bases, with 10 bases between. This CDR3 has 13 amino acids. The CDR3 sequence is CASTEGRTGELFF. The CDR3 DNA is TGTGCCAGCACTGAGGGGCGCACCGGGGAGCTGTTTTTT. Filled out from reference TRBV7-2 and TRBJ2-2, the complete variable domain reads GAGVSQSPSNKVTEKGKDVELRCDPISGHTALYWYRQSLGQGLEFLIYFQGNSAPDKSGLPSDRFSAERTGGSVSTLTIQRTQQEDSAVYLCASTEGRTGELFFGEGSRLTVL.

This clonotype was counted once. The V and J genes are TRBV9 and TRBJ2-1; D is unresolved. The CDR3 has 12 amino acids. CDR1 and CDR2 (germline): SGDLS, YYNGEE. V gave up 4 bases and J gave up 8 bases, with 10 bases separating them. The CDR3 DNA follows: TGTGCCAGCAGCTTAGAGTGGGATGAGCAGTTCTTC. Encoded protein: CASSLEWDEQFF.

The chain employs TRBV24-1 and TRBJ1-5; D ambiguous. V lost 9 bases and J 5 bases, leaving 16 bases between the germline ends. CDR3 length: 14 amino acids. CDR1 is KGHDR, CDR2 SFDVKD, per germline. The CDR3, as DNA: TGTGCCACCCATATGTGGGATGGGCATCAGCCCCAGCATTTT. Its protein product is CATHMWDGHQPQHF.

The genes are TRBV10-3 and TRBJ1-5; no firm D call. Germline V gene data show CDR1 as ENHRY and CDR2 as SYGVKD. This CDR3 is built from 12 residues. V was clipped by 5 bases and J by 1 base, with 3 bases between them. The CDR3 DNA is TGTGCCATCAGTCCAAGCAATCAGCCCCAGCATTTT. This gives the protein CAISPSNQPQHF.

This rearrangement joins TRBV7-9 to TRBJ1-5; a possible D gene is TRBD1 (6 bases). Germline-derived CDR1 and CDR2 are SEHNR and FQNEAQ (reference sequence). Trimming shortened V by 1 base and J by 7 bases, and 14 bases separated the two germline ends. The CDR3 loop spans 15 amino acids. The CDR3 protein is CASSLGAGVDQPQHF. The CDR3, as DNA: TGTGCCAGCAGCTTAGGGGCAGGGGTCGACCAGCCCCAGCATTTT. The whole variable domain, filled in from reference TRBV7-9 and TRBJ1-5, reads DTGVSQNPRHKITKRGQNVTFRCDPISEHNRLYWYRQTLGQGPEFLTYFQNEAQLEKSRLLSDRFSAERPKGSFSTLEIQRTEQGDSAMYLCASSLGAGVDQPQHFGDGTRLSIL.

Comment on this clonotype: At one boundary the junction diverges from the germline segment, which might be a read error. The chain is built from TRBV2 and TRBJ2-3; 10 bases fit TRBD2. CDR3 length: 15 amino acids. The germline V gene has CDR1 SNHLY and CDR2 FYNNEI. CDR3 nucleotides: TGTACCAGCAGTGGGACTAGCGCTAGCACAGATACGCAGTATTTT. It specifies CTSSGTSASTDTQYF.

This rearrangement joins TRBV3-1 to TRBJ2-5, with a possible D match to TRBD2 (6 bases). Looked up from germline, CDR1 is LGHDT and CDR2 is YNNKEL (reference sequence). Trimming left V 1 base short and J 5 bases short, with 14 bases between. This CDR3 is built from 15 residues. CDR3 in DNA: TGTGCCAGCAGCCAAGGGGAGGACCTGGGGGAGACCCAGTACTTC. Protein sequence: CASSQGEDLGETQYF.

About this clonotype itself: Being one base from a much bigger clone, this may be a read error. The chain uses TRBV20-1 and TRBJ2-3; the D gene could be TRBD1 or TRBD2 (6 bases each). The CDR3 consists of 18 residues. Trimming shortened V by 0 bases and J by 0 bases, and 19 bases separated the two germline ends. Germline assignment: CDR1 DFQATT and CDR2 SNEGSKA (reference sequence). The CDR3 is CSARDLGGPMTSTDTQYF. CDR3 nucleotide sequence: TGCAGTGCTAGAGATCTAGGGGGGCCAATGACTAGCACAGATACGCAGTATTTT.

The count of this clonotype is one. The rearrangement joins TRBV7-9 to TRBJ1-4, with D possibly matching TRBD1 (6 bases). Trimming removed 2 bases from V and 11 bases from J, with 15 bases in between. This CDR3 region has 14 residues. The germline V gene has CDR1 SEHNR and CDR2 FQNEAQ (reference sequence). CDR3 nucleotide sequence: TGTGCCAGCAGCTTAATCGAGACAGGTGGGAAACTGTTTTTT. It yields the protein CASSLIETGGKLFF.

The sample holds many counts of this clonotype. J is TRBJ1-1 and V is TRBV12-3 or TRBV12-4; D not resolved. This CDR3 spans 13 amino acids. V gave up 3 bases and J gave up 0 bases, with 5 bases separating them. The CDR3 spells CASSFEVNTEAFF. The CDR3 nucleotides are TGTGCCAGCAGTTTCGAGGTGAACACTGAAGCTTTCTTT.

This chain links TRBV5-1 with TRBJ2-7; TRBD1 matches 7 bases. With V trimmed by 4 bases and J by 6 bases, 7 bases remained unmatched. The CDR3 loop spans 13 amino acids. The V gene's germline CDR1 is SGHRS and CDR2 YFSETQ. CDR3 nucleotides: TGCGCCAGCAGCCCCGGGACAGATGCCGAGCAGTACTTC. It is translated as CASSPGTDAEQYF.

This clonotype appeared a few times. This chain links TRBV19 with TRBJ1-5; D is uncertain. CDR3 length: 13 amino acids. Looked up from germline, CDR1 is LNHDA and CDR2 is SQIVND (reference sequence). The V gene lost 5 bases and the J gene lost 6 bases, with 11 bases spanning the gap. The CDR3 here is CASSLGSRQPQHF. The CDR3 coding sequence is TGTGCCAGTAGTTTAGGTTCACGTCAGCCCCAGCATTTT.

The CDR3 loop is CASRGETSGNTIYF. Here the CDR3 DNA reads TGTGCCAGCAGAGGGGAGACGTCTGGAAACACCATATATTTT. V gene TRBV25-1 combines with J gene TRBJ1-3, with a weak D call TRBD1 (5 bases). The CDR3 contains 14 residues. The germline V and J ends were trimmed by 6 bases and 1 base, with 10 bases remaining between them. Germline V CDR1 and CDR2: MGHDK, SYGVNS.

This clonotype was recorded many times. The chain carries TRBV20-1 and TRBJ2-7, with a possible D match to TRBD1 (5 bases). The CDR3 runs to 14 residues. The germline V gene has CDR1 DFQATT and CDR2 SNEGSKA (reference sequence). Trimming took 6 bases from V and 0 from J, leaving 15 bases between them. CDR3 loop: CSARPGHSSYEQYF. CDR3 DNA: TGCAGTGCCCGCCCTGGACACTCCTCCTACGAGCAGTACTTC.